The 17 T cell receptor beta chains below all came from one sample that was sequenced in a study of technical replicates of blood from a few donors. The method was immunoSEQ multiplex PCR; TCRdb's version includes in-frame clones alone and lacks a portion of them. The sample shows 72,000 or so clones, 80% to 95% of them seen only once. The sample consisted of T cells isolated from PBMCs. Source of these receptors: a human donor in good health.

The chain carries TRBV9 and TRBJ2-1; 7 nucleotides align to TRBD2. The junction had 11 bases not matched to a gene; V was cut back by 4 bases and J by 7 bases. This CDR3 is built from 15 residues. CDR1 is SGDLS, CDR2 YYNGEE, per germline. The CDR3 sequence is CASSTWGGLGNEQFF. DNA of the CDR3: TGTGCCAGCAGCACCTGGGGGGGGTTAGGTAATGAGCAGTTCTTC.

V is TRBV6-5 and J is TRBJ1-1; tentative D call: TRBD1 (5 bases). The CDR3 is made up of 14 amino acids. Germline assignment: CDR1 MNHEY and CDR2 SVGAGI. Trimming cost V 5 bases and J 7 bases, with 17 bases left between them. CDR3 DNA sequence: TGTGCCAGCAGTACCACTCCGGGGGACCTTGAAGCTTTCTTT. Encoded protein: CASSTTPGDLEAFF.

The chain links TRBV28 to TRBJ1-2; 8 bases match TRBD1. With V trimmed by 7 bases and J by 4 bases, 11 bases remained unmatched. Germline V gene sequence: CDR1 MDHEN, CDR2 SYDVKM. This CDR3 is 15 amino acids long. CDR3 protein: CASTEGQDPSYGYTF. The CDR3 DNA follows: TGTGCCAGCACAGAGGGACAGGACCCTTCCTATGGCTACACCTTC.

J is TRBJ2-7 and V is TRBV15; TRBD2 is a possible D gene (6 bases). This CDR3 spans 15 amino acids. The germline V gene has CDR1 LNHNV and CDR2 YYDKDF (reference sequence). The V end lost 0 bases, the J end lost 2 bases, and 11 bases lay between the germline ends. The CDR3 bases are TGTGCCACCAGCAGAGATTGGCGGGGACCCTACGAGCAGTACTTC. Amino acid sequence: CATSRDWRGPYEQYF.

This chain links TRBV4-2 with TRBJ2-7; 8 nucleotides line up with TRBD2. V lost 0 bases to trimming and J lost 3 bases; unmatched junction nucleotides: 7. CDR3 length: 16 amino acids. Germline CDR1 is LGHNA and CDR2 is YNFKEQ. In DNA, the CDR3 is TGTGCCAGCAGCCAAGAGGCGGGAGGTCCCCACTACGAGCAGTACTTC. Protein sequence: CASSQEAGGPHYEQYF.

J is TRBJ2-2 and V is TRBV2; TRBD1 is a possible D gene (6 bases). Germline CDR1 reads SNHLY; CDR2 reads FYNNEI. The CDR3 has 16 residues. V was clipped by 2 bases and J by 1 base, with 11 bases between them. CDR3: CASSEFLGQNTGELFF. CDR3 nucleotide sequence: TGTGCCAGCAGTGAATTCCTGGGACAGAACACCGGGGAGCTGTTTTTT.

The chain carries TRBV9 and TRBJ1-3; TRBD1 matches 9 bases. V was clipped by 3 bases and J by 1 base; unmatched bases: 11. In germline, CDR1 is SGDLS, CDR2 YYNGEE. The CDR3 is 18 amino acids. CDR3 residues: CASSAMGQGVLSGNTIYF. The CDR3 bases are TGTGCCAGCAGCGCCATGGGACAGGGTGTTTTATCTGGAAACACCATATATTTT. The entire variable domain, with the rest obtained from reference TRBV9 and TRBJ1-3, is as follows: DSGVTQTPKHLITATGQRVTLRCSPRSGDLSVYWYQQSLDQGLQFLIQYYNGEERAKGNILERFSAQQFPDLHSELNLSSLELGDSALYFCASSAMGQGVLSGNTIYFGEGSWLTVV.

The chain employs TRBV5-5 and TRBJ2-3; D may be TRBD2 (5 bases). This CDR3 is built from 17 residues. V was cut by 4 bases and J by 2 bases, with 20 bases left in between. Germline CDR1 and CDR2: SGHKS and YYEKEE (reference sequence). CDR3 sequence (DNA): TGTGCCAGCAGCACCCAGCTTAGAGCGACTATCACAGATACGCAGTATTTT. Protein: CASSTQLRATITDTQYF.

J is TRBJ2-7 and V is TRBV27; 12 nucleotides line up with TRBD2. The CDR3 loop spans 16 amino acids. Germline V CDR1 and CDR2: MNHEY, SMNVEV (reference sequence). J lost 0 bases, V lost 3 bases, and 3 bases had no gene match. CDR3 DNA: TGTGCCAGCAGTTTCGCTAGCGGGAGGGACTCCTACGAGCAGTACTTC. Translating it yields CASSFASGRDSYEQYF.

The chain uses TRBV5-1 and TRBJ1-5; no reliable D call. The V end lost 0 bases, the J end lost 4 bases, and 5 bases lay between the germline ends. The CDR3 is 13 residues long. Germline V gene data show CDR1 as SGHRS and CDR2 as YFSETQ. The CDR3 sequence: CASSLESNQPQHF. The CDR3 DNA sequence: TGCGCCAGCAGCTTGGAATCAAATCAGCCCCAGCATTTT.

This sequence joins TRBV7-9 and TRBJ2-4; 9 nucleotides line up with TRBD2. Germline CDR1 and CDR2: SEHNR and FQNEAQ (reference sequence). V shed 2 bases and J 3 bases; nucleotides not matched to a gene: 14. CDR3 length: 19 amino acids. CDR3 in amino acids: CASSLSVTSGSYNKNIQYF. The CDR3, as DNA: TGTGCCAGCAGCTTAAGTGTGACTAGCGGATCATACAACAAAAACATTCAGTACTTC.

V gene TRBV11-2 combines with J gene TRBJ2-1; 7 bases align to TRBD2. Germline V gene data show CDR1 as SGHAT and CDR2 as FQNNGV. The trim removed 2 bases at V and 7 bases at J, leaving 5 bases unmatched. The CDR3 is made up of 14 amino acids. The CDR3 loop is CASSLLAVWNEQFF. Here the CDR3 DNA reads TGTGCCAGCAGCTTACTAGCGGTCTGGAATGAGCAGTTCTTC.

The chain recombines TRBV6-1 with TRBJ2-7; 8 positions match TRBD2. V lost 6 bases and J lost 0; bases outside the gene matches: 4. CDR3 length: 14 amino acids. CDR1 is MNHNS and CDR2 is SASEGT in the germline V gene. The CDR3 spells CASRLAESSYEQYF. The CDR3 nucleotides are TGTGCCAGCAGACTAGCGGAGAGCTCCTACGAGCAGTACTTC.

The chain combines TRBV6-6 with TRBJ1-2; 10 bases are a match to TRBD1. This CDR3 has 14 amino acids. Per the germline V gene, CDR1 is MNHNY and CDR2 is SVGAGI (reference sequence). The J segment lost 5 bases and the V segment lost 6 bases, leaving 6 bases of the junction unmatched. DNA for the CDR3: TGTGCCAGCAGCCCGGGACAGGGGTATTATGGCTACACCTTC. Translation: CASSPGQGYYGYTF.

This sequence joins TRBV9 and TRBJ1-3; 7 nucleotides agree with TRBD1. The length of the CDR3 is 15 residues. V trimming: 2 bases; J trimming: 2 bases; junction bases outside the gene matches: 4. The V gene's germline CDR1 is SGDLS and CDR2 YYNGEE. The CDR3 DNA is TGTGCCAGCAGCGTCGACAGGGTAACTGGAAACACCATATATTTT. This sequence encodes CASSVDRVTGNTIYF.

This CDR3 reads CASSDAPTGNTEAFF. In DNA form, the CDR3 reads TGCGCCAGCAGCGATGCCCCAACAGGGAACACTGAAGCTTTCTTT. The chain uses TRBV5-1 and TRBJ1-1, with D maybe TRBD1 (5 bases). V lost 4 bases and J lost 1, with 14 bases in between. CDR3 length: 15 amino acids. Germline assignment: CDR1 SGHRS and CDR2 YFSETQ.

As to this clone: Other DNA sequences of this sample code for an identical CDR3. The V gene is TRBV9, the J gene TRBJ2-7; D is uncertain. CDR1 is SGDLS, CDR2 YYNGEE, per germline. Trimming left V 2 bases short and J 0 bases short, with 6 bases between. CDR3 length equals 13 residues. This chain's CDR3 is CASSVGSSYEQYF. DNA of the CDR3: TGTGCCAGCAGCGTGGGCAGCTCCTACGAGCAGTACTTC.